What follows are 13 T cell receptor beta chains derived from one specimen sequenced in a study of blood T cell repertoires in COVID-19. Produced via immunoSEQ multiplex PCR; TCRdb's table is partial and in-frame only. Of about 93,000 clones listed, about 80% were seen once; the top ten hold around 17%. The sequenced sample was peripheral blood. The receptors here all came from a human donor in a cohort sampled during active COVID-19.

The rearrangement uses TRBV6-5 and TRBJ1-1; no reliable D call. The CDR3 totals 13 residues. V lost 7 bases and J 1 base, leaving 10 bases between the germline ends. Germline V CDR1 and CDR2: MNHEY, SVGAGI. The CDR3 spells CASKREPNTEAFF. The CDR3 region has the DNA TGTGCCAGCAAGAGAGAGCCGAACACTGAAGCTTTCTTT.

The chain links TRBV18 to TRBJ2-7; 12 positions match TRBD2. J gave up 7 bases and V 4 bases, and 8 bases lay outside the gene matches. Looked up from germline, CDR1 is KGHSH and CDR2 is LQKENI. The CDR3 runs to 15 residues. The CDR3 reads CASSQTSGRFQEQYF. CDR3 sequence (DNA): TGTGCCAGCTCACAAACTAGCGGGAGGTTCCAGGAGCAGTACTTC. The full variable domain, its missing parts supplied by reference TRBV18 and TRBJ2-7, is NAGVMQNPRHLVRRRGQEARLRCSPMKGHSHVYWYRQLPEEGLKFMVYLQKENIIDESGMPKERFSAEFPKEGPSILRIQQVVRGDSAAYFCASSQTSGRFQEQYFGPGTRLTVT.

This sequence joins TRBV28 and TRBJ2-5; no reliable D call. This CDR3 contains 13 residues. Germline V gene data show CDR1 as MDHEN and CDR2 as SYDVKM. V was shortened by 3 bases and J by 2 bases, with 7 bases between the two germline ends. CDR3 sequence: CASSFSVQETQYF. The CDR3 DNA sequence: TGTGCCAGCAGTTTTTCGGTACAAGAGACCCAGTACTTC.

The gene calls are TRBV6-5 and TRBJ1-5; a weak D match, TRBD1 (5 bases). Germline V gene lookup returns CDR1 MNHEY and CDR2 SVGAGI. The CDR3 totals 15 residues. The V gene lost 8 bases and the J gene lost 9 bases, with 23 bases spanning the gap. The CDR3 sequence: CASGKAGAGQGPQHF. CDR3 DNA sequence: TGTGCCAGCGGAAAAGCTGGGGCAGGCCAAGGGCCCCAGCATTTT.

CDR3 sequence reads: CASRRAGVGTDTQYF. DNA for the CDR3: TGTGCCAGCAGGAGAGCGGGAGTCGGGACAGATACGCAGTATTTT. V is TRBV6-5 and J is TRBJ2-3, with 8 bases matching TRBD2. The junction had 8 bases not matched to a gene; V was cut back by 6 bases and J by 3 bases. Germline CDR1 reads MNHEY; CDR2 reads SVGAGI. This CDR3 spans 15 amino acids.

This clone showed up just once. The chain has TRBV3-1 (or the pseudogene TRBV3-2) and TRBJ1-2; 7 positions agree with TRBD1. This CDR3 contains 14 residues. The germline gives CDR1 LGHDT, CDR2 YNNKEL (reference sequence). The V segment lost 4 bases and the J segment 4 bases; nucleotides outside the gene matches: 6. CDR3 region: CASSPPGQPYGYTF. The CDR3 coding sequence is TGTGCCAGCAGCCCCCCGGGACAGCCCTATGGCTACACCTTC.

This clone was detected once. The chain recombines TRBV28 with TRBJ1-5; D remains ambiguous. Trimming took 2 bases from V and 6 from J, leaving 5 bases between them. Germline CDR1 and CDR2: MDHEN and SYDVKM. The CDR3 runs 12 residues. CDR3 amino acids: CASSLILQPQHF. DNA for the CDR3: TGTGCCAGCAGTTTAATTCTTCAGCCCCAGCATTTT.

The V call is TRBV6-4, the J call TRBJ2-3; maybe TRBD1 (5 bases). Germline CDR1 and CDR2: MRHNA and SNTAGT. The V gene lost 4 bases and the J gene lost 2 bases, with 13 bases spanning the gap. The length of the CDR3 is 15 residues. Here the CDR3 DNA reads TGTGCCAGCAGTGCGCAGGGTGGTTTCACAGATACGCAGTATTTT. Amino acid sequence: CASSAQGGFTDTQYF.

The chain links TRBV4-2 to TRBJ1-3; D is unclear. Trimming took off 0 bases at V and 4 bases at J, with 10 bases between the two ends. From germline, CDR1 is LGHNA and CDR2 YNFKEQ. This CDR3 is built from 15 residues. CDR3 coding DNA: TGTGCCAGCAGCCAAGATCCGGGTTTCGGAAACACCATATATTTT. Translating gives CASSQDPGFGNTIYF.

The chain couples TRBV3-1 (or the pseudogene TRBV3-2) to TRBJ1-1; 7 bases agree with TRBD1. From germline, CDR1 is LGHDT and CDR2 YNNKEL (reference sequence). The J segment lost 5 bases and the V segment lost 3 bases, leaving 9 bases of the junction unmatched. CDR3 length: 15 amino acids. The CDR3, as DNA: TGTGCCAGCAGCCATGCTCACAGGGGTGGGACTGAAGCTTTCTTT. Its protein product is CASSHAHRGGTEAFF.

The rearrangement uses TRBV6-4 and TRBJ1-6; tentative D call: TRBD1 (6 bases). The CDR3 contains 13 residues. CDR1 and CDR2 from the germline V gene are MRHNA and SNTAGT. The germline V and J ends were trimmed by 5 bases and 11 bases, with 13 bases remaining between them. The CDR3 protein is CASSQTRGTPLHF. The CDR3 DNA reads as TGTGCCAGCAGTCAAACCAGGGGAACACCCCTCCACTTT.

CDR3 sequence: CATSQGANTEAFF. The CDR3 nucleotides read TGCGCCACTAGCCAGGGGGCGAACACTGAAGCTTTCTTT. The chain uses TRBV5-1 and TRBJ1-1; 8 nucleotides align to TRBD1. Germline CDR1 and CDR2: SGHRS and YFSETQ. The trim removed 9 bases at V and 1 base at J, leaving 5 bases unmatched. The CDR3 consists of 13 residues.

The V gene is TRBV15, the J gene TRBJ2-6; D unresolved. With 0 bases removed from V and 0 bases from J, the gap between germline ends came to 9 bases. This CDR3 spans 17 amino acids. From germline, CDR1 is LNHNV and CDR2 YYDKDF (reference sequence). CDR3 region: CATSREGSGSGANVLTF. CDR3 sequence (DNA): TGTGCCACCAGCAGAGAAGGATCGGGCTCTGGGGCCAACGTCCTGACTTTC.